Listed below are T cell receptor beta chains from one sample, sequenced in a study of blood T cell repertoires in COVID-19. Assay: immunoSEQ multiplex PCR; the TCRdb copy retains only in-frame clones and omits some. This table has approximately 160,000 clones, roughly 71% appearing once. The sample comprised peripheral blood. All receptors derive from a woman aged 80 or over with acute or convalescent COVID-19. The conserved cysteine and the conserved F or W are not part of the CDR3 here. The D gene is left open where the match is weak.

d_call	v_call	cdr3_aa
TRBD2	TRBV24-1	ATSASGRGNEQF
TRBD2	TRBV19	ASSTIAGNYEQY
-	TRBV5-1	ASSSGGGEESPLH
TRBD1	TRBV6-2/TRBV6-3	ASSYSTGMGPDTQY
TRBD1	TRBV18	ASSPSTGGETQY
-	TRBV3-1/TRBV3-2	ASSSPVVSGFNYGYT
-	TRBV9	ASSVETSSYEQY
TRBD2	TRBV18	ASSPRLAGEDEQF
-	TRBV2	ASIAVGPGGYT
TRBD1	TRBV30	AWSEQGDQPQH
TRBD1	TRBV6-4	ASRNRTGGDGYT
-	TRBV4-3	ASSQDWALGREQY
TRBD2	TRBV5-6	ASSLLAGGIYNEQF
-	TRBV3-1/TRBV3-2	ASSQAAGTDTQY
-	TRBV9	ASSVAGRAGNTEAF
-	TRBV3-1/TRBV3-2	ASSQNSASSYNEQF
TRBD1	TRBV18	ASSPTGQIMDEQY
-	TRBV30	AWRGSGTYEQY
-	TRBV6-5	ASSFGSFNQPQH
TRBD1	TRBV5-1	ASSWDRETYNEQF
TRBD1	TRBV19	ASRGQGAASGQY
-	TRBV18	ASSPGAEYEQY
-	TRBV12-5	ASGSGQQNTIY
-	TRBV5-1	ASSNEDIHRAF
-	TRBV6-2/TRBV6-3	ASSSRLGPRGGSYNSPLH
-	TRBV29-1	SVDGSSSNSQETQY
TRBD2	TRBV18	ASSPPGLAFSSYNEQF
TRBD1	TRBV27	ASSRQGARTEAF
TRBD2	TRBV6-1	ASSEGVGGTQY
-	TRBV11-2	ASSPSIGNTEAF
TRBD2	TRBV30	AWSPTGRENTQY
TRBD1	TRBV7-9	ASDEGQGDDGYT
-	TRBV7-6	ASSLADKARNTGELF
TRBD2	TRBV7-3	ASSLSAGGGYNEQF
-	TRBV21-1	ASRNSETGGKRGTEAF
-	TRBV5-6	ASSIETGHLGGDTIY
-	TRBV4-1	ASSQQGNPGNTIY
-	TRBV6-2/TRBV6-3	ASSYLFPYNEQF
TRBD1	TRBV25-1	ASSEGQGANTGELF
-	TRBV9	ASSFTSSGTDTQY
-	TRBV30	AWSVRRLPNTEAF
TRBD2	TRBV3-1/TRBV3-2	ASSSLGLAGSQTQY